This TCR beta chain was sequenced during a study of blood T cell repertoires in COVID-19. Across the whole study: Samples taken during acute and convalescent COVID-19 were collected in the United States, Italy and Spain. T cells, B-cell-depleted T cells, or PBMCs provided the cDNA or gDNA that served as material.

This clone was seen only once. Within the sample, other DNA sequences also encode this same CDR3. Germline CDR1 and CDR2: LNHDA and SQIVND (reference sequence). The germline V and J ends were trimmed by 5 bases and 6 bases, with 10 bases remaining between them. The CDR3 is 13 amino acids. In the study's own analysis: By means of reference gene primer amplification, nucleated cell counts were estimated. Some clones are missing from TCRdb's copy, which holds only in-frame ones; the method was immunoSEQ multiplex PCR. The DNA gave D and trimming, while V, J and clone size come from that table. The table has over 75,000 clones, roughly 88% seen once; the top ten hold 30% to 35%.

This sequence originates from a woman older than 75 with active or convalescent COVID-19. Sequencing input: peripheral blood. The chain is built from TRBV19 and TRBJ2-2, with D possibly TRBD2 on 5 matching bases. CDR3: CASSGGRAGELFF. In DNA, the CDR3 is TGTGCCAGTAGTGGAGGACGAGCCGGGGAGCTGTTTTTT.